The 32 T cell receptor beta chains below all came from one sample that was sequenced in a study of blood T cell repertoires in COVID-19. Assay used: immunoSEQ multiplex PCR; TCRdb lists only in-frame clones, some missing. The table includes 90,000 or so clones, 89% detected once. The sequenced sample consisted of peripheral blood. Every receptor here comes from a man aged 55 to 70 with COVID-19, enrolled during active disease.

This sequence joins TRBV6-1 and TRBJ1-5; the D is unclear. V was pared by 2 bases and J by 7 bases, with 9 bases between. The CDR3 runs to 13 residues. From germline, CDR1 is MNHNS and CDR2 SASEGT. CDR3 protein: CASSETRKQPQHF. The CDR3 DNA reads as TGTGCCAGCAGTGAAACGAGGAAGCAGCCCCAGCATTTT.

The chain carries TRBV9 and TRBJ2-2, with 10 bases fitting TRBD1. Germline V gene sequence: CDR1 SGDLS, CDR2 YYNGEE. Trimming took 3 bases from V and 7 from J; bases not matched to a gene: 6. CDR3 length equals 15 residues. For the CDR3, the DNA is TGTGCCAGCAGCGAGGTGGGACAGGGGAACGGGGAGCTGTTTTTT. Encoded protein: CASSEVGQGNGELFF.

The V call is TRBV5-1, the J call TRBJ2-1; the match to TRBD2 covers 13 bases. Germline loops: CDR1 SGHRS, CDR2 YFSETQ. This CDR3 contains 19 residues. V gave up 3 bases and J gave up 0 bases; unmatched junction bases: 9. The CDR3 is CASSYPTSGRPSSYNEQFF. In nucleotides, the CDR3 is TGCGCCAGCAGCTACCCGACTAGCGGGAGGCCAAGCTCCTACAATGAGCAGTTCTTC.

This clone turned up a few times. The chain combines TRBV2 with TRBJ1-5, with 10 bases aligning to TRBD1. After removal of 4 bases from V and 5 bases from J, the junction contained 2 bases not matched to a gene. CDR3 length equals 14 residues. Germline CDR1 SNHLY, CDR2 FYNNEI. The CDR3 nucleotides are TGTGCCAGCAGTGGACAGGGGGCTTATCAGCCCCAGCATTTT. Amino acids: CASSGQGAYQPQHF.

This clone has only one observation. The V call is TRBV12-3 or TRBV12-4, the J call TRBJ2-1; D possibly corresponds to TRBD2 (7 bases). The germline V and J ends were trimmed by 7 bases and 9 bases, with 16 bases remaining between them. The CDR3 extends over 13 amino acids. CDR3 coding DNA: TGTGCCAGCACCCTGGGGGGGGCAGGTGAGCAGTTCTTC. It specifies CASTLGGAGEQFF.

The chain uses TRBV5-1 and TRBJ2-5, with no clear D. The V end was cut by 0 bases, the J end by 1 base, with 7 bases between. CDR1 SGHRS and CDR2 YFSETQ come from the germline V gene. The CDR3 loop spans 14 amino acids. This chain's CDR3 is CASSLDRFQETQYF. The CDR3, as DNA: TGCGCCAGCAGCTTGGACAGATTCCAAGAGACCCAGTACTTC.

The rearrangement links TRBV30 to TRBJ1-2; 7 nucleotides match TRBD1. Germline assignment: CDR1 GTSNPN and CDR2 SVGIG (reference sequence). The trim removed 6 bases at V and 8 bases at J, leaving 12 bases unmatched. The CDR3 is 13 amino acids. This CDR3 reads CACRDSSPSGYTF. In DNA, the CDR3 is TGTGCCTGTAGGGACAGTTCCCCGTCGGGCTACACCTTC.

V usage is TRBV27 and J usage is TRBJ2-7; 12 bases match TRBD2. The germline gives CDR1 MNHEY, CDR2 SMNVEV (reference sequence). V lost 8 bases and J lost 0; bases outside the gene matches: 2. The CDR3 totals 14 residues. CDR3 DNA sequence: TGTGCCAGCCGGGGACTAGCGGGCTCCTACGAGCAGTACTTC. Translating it yields CASRGLAGSYEQYF.

The chain recombines TRBV2 with TRBJ1-1, with 7 bases lining up with TRBD1. The V segment lost 8 bases and the J segment 2 bases; nucleotides outside the gene matches: 5. The CDR3 runs to 13 residues. Germline CDR1 reads SNHLY; CDR2 reads FYNNEI. The CDR3 sequence: CASGGQLNTEAFF. As DNA, the CDR3 is TGTGCCAGCGGGGGACAGCTAAACACTGAAGCTTTCTTT.

The chain has TRBV6-5 and TRBJ1-4; 8 bases fit TRBD1. In germline, CDR1 is MNHEY, CDR2 SVGAGI. J was trimmed by 7 bases and V by 6 bases; bases with no gene match: 7. The CDR3 is made up of 14 amino acids. CDR3 residues: CASSQGARGEKLFF. CDR3 nucleotide sequence: TGTGCCAGCAGCCAGGGGGCCAGGGGTGAAAAACTGTTTTTT.

The gene calls are TRBV7-6 and TRBJ2-2; 11 positions agree with TRBD2. Germline trimming cut 3 bases from V and 5 bases from J; bases unmatched to any gene: 2. CDR3 size: 15 residues. CDR1 SGHVS and CDR2 FNYEAQ come from the germline V gene. DNA of the CDR3: TGTGCCAGCAGCTTGACTAGCGGGAATACCGGGGAGCTGTTTTTT. Translated: CASSLTSGNTGELFF.

The V and J genes are TRBV12-3 or TRBV12-4 and TRBJ2-7, with TRBD2 matching 7 bases. V lost 6 bases and J lost 4; bases outside the gene matches: 6. This CDR3 spans 13 amino acids. DNA of the CDR3: TGTGCCAGCAGACCCAGCGGGAAGTACGAGCAGTACTTC. Its protein is CASRPSGKYEQYF.

The chain is built from TRBV10-3 and TRBJ2-1; 9 bases align to TRBD1. The V gene's germline CDR1 is ENHRY and CDR2 SYGVKD. This CDR3 region has 14 residues. J lost 6 bases, V lost 6 bases, and 6 bases had no gene match. The CDR3 DNA reads TGTGCCATCAGGACGGACAGGGGAGGCAATGAGCAGTTCTTC. Protein: CAIRTDRGGNEQFF.

The chain links TRBV5-6 to TRBJ2-7, with 7 bases fitting TRBD1. V was clipped by 4 bases and J by 6 bases; unmatched bases: 16. This CDR3 spans 16 amino acids. Per the germline V gene, CDR1 is SGHDT and CDR2 is YYEEEE. CDR3 loop: CASSTQFWDSMGEQYF. The CDR3 region has the DNA TGTGCCAGCAGCACCCAGTTCTGGGACAGTATGGGCGAGCAGTACTTC.

In this sample, this clone turned up once. The chain combines TRBV5-4 with TRBJ2-3, with a tentative D call TRBD1 (6 bases). Deletions cut 3 bases from V and 7 bases from J, with 12 bases between. The CDR3 has 13 amino acids. CDR1 SGHNT and CDR2 YYREEE come from the germline V gene (reference sequence). CDR3 in DNA: TGTGCCAGCAGCTCAAACAGGGAAAATACGCAGTATTTT. This encodes CASSSNRENTQYF.

J is TRBJ2-5 and V is TRBV19; 7 nucleotides agree with TRBD2. The CDR3 loop spans 14 amino acids. CDR1 is LNHDA and CDR2 is SQIVND in the germline V gene (reference sequence). The V gene end was trimmed by 7 bases and the J gene end by 3 bases; junction bases not matched to a gene: 8. The DNA for the CDR3 is TGTGCCAGTAACGAGGGAGGGCCTGAAGAGACCCAGTACTTC. It translates to CASNEGGPEETQYF.

The chain is built from TRBV12-3 or TRBV12-4 and TRBJ1-5, with D possibly being TRBD1 (5 bases). V lost 4 bases, J lost 3 bases, and 7 bases lay in between. The CDR3 spans 13 residues. Here the CDR3 DNA reads TGTGCCAGCAGTTGGGGCCACAATCAGCCCCAGCATTTT. Translation gives CASSWGHNQPQHF.

In its sample, this clone was seen once. The DNA for the CDR3 is TGTGCCAGCAGCTTTGGGGGGACAGCCTCTAACTATGGCTACACCTTC. Protein: CASSFGGTASNYGYTF. V is TRBV5-5 and J is TRBJ1-2, with TRBD1 matching over 7 bases. V lost 2 bases to trimming and J lost 0 bases; unmatched junction nucleotides: 7. CDR1 and CDR2 (germline): SGHKS, YYEKEE (reference sequence). This CDR3 spans 16 amino acids.

The chain has TRBV27 and TRBJ1-5; D is possibly TRBD1 (5 bases). V lost 2 bases to trimming and J lost 0 bases, with 11 bases between them. Germline CDR1 reads MNHEY; CDR2 reads SMNVEV (reference sequence). The CDR3 covers 16 residues. This CDR3 is CASSLGGFYSNQPQHF. Here the CDR3 DNA reads TGTGCCAGCAGTTTAGGGGGGTTTTATAGCAATCAGCCCCAGCATTTT.

The rearrangement links TRBV29-1 to TRBJ1-2; D might be TRBD1 (5 bases). The CDR3 is 14 amino acids. The germline CDR1 and CDR2 sequences are SQVTM and ANQGSEA. Trimming removed 2 bases at V and 0 bases at J, with 10 bases between. The chain's CDR3 is CSVERQRTNYGYTF. The CDR3 region has the DNA TGCAGCGTTGAAAGACAGCGTACTAACTATGGCTACACCTTC. Supplemented by reference TRBV29-1 and TRBJ1-2, the full variable domain reads SAVISQKPSRDICQRGTSLTIQCQVDSQVTMMFWYRQQPGQSLTLIATANQGSEATYESGFVIDKFPISRPNLTFSTLTVSNMSPEDSSIYLCSVERQRTNYGYTFGSGTRLTVV.

The chain employs TRBV6-4 and TRBJ2-1; TRBD1 aligns across 9 bases. Germline CDR1 and CDR2: MRHNA and SNTAGT. The CDR3 has 13 residues. The V and J ends lost 8 bases and 8 bases, in that order; junction bases with no gene match: 7. The CDR3 sequence is CASGLDRGYEQFF. The CDR3 DNA sequence: TGTGCCAGCGGCTTGGACAGGGGCTATGAGCAGTTCTTC.

The V and J genes are TRBV28 and TRBJ1-2, with 7 bases that match TRBD1. The V gene's germline CDR1 is MDHEN and CDR2 SYDVKM. V was pared by 8 bases and J by 4 bases, with 4 bases of the junction left unmatched. The CDR3 is 12 residues long. CDR3 amino acids: CASGRQGYGYTF. The DNA of the CDR3 is TGTGCCAGCGGGAGACAGGGCTATGGCTACACCTTC.

The J gene is TRBJ1-1, the V gene TRBV4-2, with D perhaps matching TRBD1 (5 bases). The V end lost 0 bases, the J end lost 1 base, and 9 bases lay between the germline ends. Germline values: CDR1 LGHNA, CDR2 YNFKEQ. The CDR3 sequence is 15 residues long. The CDR3 DNA sequence: TGTGCCAGCAGCCAAGAGGCACAGGAGAACACTGAAGCTTTCTTT. Encoded protein: CASSQEAQENTEAFF.

The chain carries TRBV30 and TRBJ1-2; D perhaps matches TRBD1 (6 bases). CDR1 is GTSNPN, CDR2 SVGIG, per germline (reference sequence). Trimming removed 0 bases at V and 2 bases at J, with 7 bases between. The CDR3 length is 13 residues. Here the CDR3 reads CAWSVGQNYGYTF. The CDR3 region has the DNA TGTGCCTGGAGTGTAGGACAGAACTATGGCTACACCTTC.

This chain uses TRBV12-3 or TRBV12-4 with TRBJ2-7; 8 bases line up with TRBD1. Trimming at V came to 4 bases and at J to 6 bases, leaving 5 bases not matched to a gene. This CDR3 comprises 13 residues. This chain's CDR3 is CASSSVGTGEQYF. Here the CDR3 DNA reads TGTGCCAGCAGTTCAGTAGGGACAGGCGAGCAGTACTTC.

CDR3 DNA: TGTGCCAGCAGTTATTCGCCGGGACAGACGAGCACAGATACGCAGTATTTT. It specifies CASSYSPGQTSTDTQYF. The chain couples TRBV6-2 or TRBV6-3 to TRBJ2-3; 7 nucleotides agree with TRBD1. With 3 bases clipped from V and 0 bases from J, the junction kept 9 bases outside the gene matches. The CDR3 is made up of 17 amino acids. CDR1 and CDR2 (germline): MNHEY, SVGEGT.

The V gene is TRBV2, the J gene TRBJ1-5; TRBD1 might be the D (5 bases). Trimming removed 7 bases at V and 2 bases at J, with 15 bases between. CDR1 and CDR2 (germline): SNHLY, FYNNEI. The CDR3 runs to 15 residues. CDR3 DNA sequence: TGTGCCAGCACCGAGGGGAGGATGGGCAATCAGCCCCAGCATTTT. This gives the protein CASTEGRMGNQPQHF.

The chain combines TRBV2 with TRBJ2-7; tentatively, D is TRBD1 (5 bases). V lost 4 bases and J 0 bases, leaving 10 bases between the germline ends. The CDR3 covers 14 residues. In germline, CDR1 is SNHLY, CDR2 FYNNEI. The CDR3 region has the DNA TGTGCCAGCAGTGTTGGCAGGGCCTCCTACGAGCAGTACTTC. As protein: CASSVGRASYEQYF.

V and J are TRBV30 and TRBJ2-1; 9 positions agree with TRBD2. CDR3 length: 15 residues. CDR1 and CDR2 from the germline V gene are GTSNPN and SVGIG (reference sequence). With V trimmed by 0 bases and J by 2 bases, 2 bases remained unmatched. The CDR3 nucleotides are TGTGCCTGGAGTGTTAAGCGGGGGGCCTACAATGAGCAGTTCTTC. As protein: CAWSVKRGAYNEQFF.

The rearrangement uses TRBV7-9 and TRBJ1-1; D uncertain. The V and J ends lost 1 base and 10 bases respectively, with 13 bases between them. CDR1 is SEHNR, CDR2 FQNEAQ, per germline (reference sequence). This CDR3 is built from 13 residues. The chain's CDR3 is CASSLDARVRAFF. The CDR3 DNA reads as TGTGCCAGCAGCTTAGACGCGAGGGTGAGAGCTTTCTTT.

As for this clone: The sample has other DNA sequences that encode this CDR3 too. The chain joins TRBV5-1 to TRBJ2-7; no reliable D call. The CDR3 is 14 residues long. V was shortened by 1 base and J by 0 bases, with 8 bases between the two germline ends. The germline CDR1 and CDR2 sequences are SGHRS and YFSETQ. The CDR3 here is CASSLSSGSYEQYF. Here the CDR3 DNA reads TGCGCCAGCAGCTTGTCCTCCGGCTCCTACGAGCAGTACTTC.

The V and J genes are TRBV24-1 and TRBJ2-7; the match to TRBD1 covers 12 bases. J gave up 5 bases and V 4 bases, and 14 bases lay outside the gene matches. The CDR3 consists of 18 residues. Germline lookup yields CDR1 KGHDR and CDR2 SFDVKD. CDR3 sequence reads: CATSDTAGTGGSGDEQYF. DNA of the CDR3: TGTGCCACCAGTGACACGGCCGGGACAGGGGGCAGTGGGGACGAGCAGTACTTC.